The present TCR beta chain was sequenced within a study of beta chain features in type 1 diabetes. This CDR3 spans 13 amino acids. The V and J ends lost 6 bases and 1 base respectively, with 8 bases between them. Germline V lookup: CDR1 MNHEY, CDR2 SVGAGI. The study reverse transcribed the entire isolated RNA, so it sequenced expressed TCRB transcripts. Clones were read by immunoSEQ multiplex PCR, and TCRdb kept only the in-frame ones, dropping some. The sample contains roughly 140,000 clones, over 9% of which appear only once. Points from the study as a whole: Researchers report that Type 1 diabetes patients had moderately but significantly shorter TCRB CDR3s across all four CD4+ subsets.

Comments on this clone: Its specificity is not known.

The sequenced sample was central memory CD4+ T cells from blood. This rearrangement joins TRBV6-5 to TRBJ2-3; unclear D gene. This receptor was taken from a man aged 30 to 45 with type 1 diabetes. The DNA for the CDR3 is TGTGCCAGCAGCCCCCCGGGCACAGATACGCAGTATTTT. It encodes CASSPPGTDTQYF.